Listed below are T cell receptor beta chains from one sample, sequenced in a study of blood T cell repertoires in COVID-19. The method was immunoSEQ multiplex PCR; TCRdb's version includes in-frame clones alone and lacks a portion of them. This sample has around 250,000 clones, with approximately 89% found just once. Sequenced sample: PBMCs or T cells enriched from blood (not recorded which). These receptors were obtained from a woman between 35 and 50 years old with acute COVID-19. Both conserved end residues are part of each CDR3. D genes are given only for firm matches. Clone size is given for some rows only: seen once, a few or many times, or a class if the clone is expanded.

size | D | J | V | CDR3 | DNA
once | TRBD1 | TRBJ1-3 | TRBV9 | CASSHGQGGNGNTIYF | TGTGCCAGCAGCCACGGACAGGGAGGGAATGGAAACACCATATATTTT
- | TRBD1 | TRBJ1-2 | TRBV24-1 | CATSETGGAGDGYTF | TGTGCCACCAGCGAAACAGGGGGCGCCGGGGATGGCTACACCTTC
few | TRBD1 | TRBJ1-2 | TRBV5-1 | CASSPRTGLEYGYTF | TGCGCCAGCAGCCCCCGGACAGGGTTAGAGTATGGCTACACCTTC
- | TRBD1 | TRBJ1-6 | TRBV5-1 | CASSLGISGTGANSPLHF | TGCGCCAGCAGCCTGGGGATCTCCGGGACAGGGGCCAATTCACCCCTCCACTTT
once | - | TRBJ2-5 | TRBV28 | CASSFGRLAQETQYF | TGTGCCAGCAGTTTTGGAAGGCTAGCCCAAGAGACCCAGTACTTC
- | TRBD1 | TRBJ1-5 | TRBV3-1/TRBV3-2 | CASSQGTGGRLSNQPQHF | TGTGCCAGCAGCCAGGGGACAGGAGGGCGGCTTAGCAATCAGCCCCAGCATTTT
- | - | TRBJ1-6 | TRBV12-3/TRBV12-4 | CASSSQYNSPLHF | TGTGCCAGCAGTTCCCAGTATAATTCACCCCTCCACTTT
- | TRBD1 | TRBJ1-3 | TRBV5-4 | CASSHGQGTGNTIYF | TGTGCCAGCAGCCACGGACAGGGCACTGGAAACACCATATATTTT
- | - | TRBJ1-1 | TRBV27 | CASSRGPGGEAFF | TGTGCCAGCAGTAGAGGCCCGGGGGGGGAAGCTTTCTTT
- | - | TRBJ1-4 | TRBV10-3 | CAISESGGPSEKLFF | TGTGCCATCAGTGAGTCCGGGGGGCCAAGTGAAAAACTGTTTTTT
- | TRBD1 | TRBJ1-5 | TRBV28 | CASRDGTGGNQPQHF | TGTGCCAGCAGAGACGGGACAGGCGGCAATCAGCCCCAGCATTTT
- | - | TRBJ2-1 | TRBV27 | CASSLSRVGSYNEQFF | TGTGCCAGCAGTTTATCCAGGGTGGGCTCCTACAATGAGCAGTTCTTC
- | TRBD2 | TRBJ2-1 | TRBV14 | CASSSRLAGGPQFF | TGTGCCAGCAGCAGCCGACTAGCGGGAGGGCCTCAGTTCTTC
- | TRBD1 | TRBJ1-5 | TRBV2 | CASSGQGAGNQPQHF | TGTGCCAGCAGTGGACAGGGGGCTGGCAATCAGCCCCAGCATTTT
- | - | TRBJ1-4 | TRBV7-9 | CASSPWGATNEKLFF | TGTGCCAGCAGCCCGTGGGGGGCAACTAATGAAAAACTGTTTTTT
few | TRBD1 | TRBJ1-6 | TRBV19 | CASTPNRGPNSPLHF | TGTGCCAGTACACCAAACAGGGGACCGAATTCACCCCTCCACTTT
- | TRBD1 | TRBJ1-2 | TRBV11-2 | CASSPGQGNYGYTF | TGTGCCAGCAGCCCCGGACAGGGGAACTATGGCTACACCTTC
- | TRBD2 | TRBJ2-2 | TRBV6-5 | CASSTSGSHTGELFF | TGTGCCAGCTCGACTAGCGGGAGTCACACCGGGGAGCTGTTTTTT
- | - | TRBJ1-6 | TRBV7-2 | CASSVSRGNNSPLHF | TGTGCCAGCAGCGTCTCGAGAGGGAATAATTCACCCCTCCACTTT
- | - | TRBJ2-1 | TRBV6-2/TRBV6-3 | CASSYSIYFGQFF | TGTGCCAGCAGTTACTCGATCTATTTTGGGCAGTTCTTC
few | - | TRBJ1-1 | TRBV6-2/TRBV6-3 | CASSYPNTEAFF | TGTGCCAGCAGTTACCCAAACACTGAAGCTTTCTTT
- | - | TRBJ1-1 | TRBV9 | CAGSQGVNTEAFF | TGTGCCGGAAGCCAAGGGGTGAACACTGAAGCTTTCTTT
- | - | TRBJ1-1 | TRBV3-1/TRBV3-2 | CASSQRFGEDTEAFF | TGTGCCAGCAGCCAAAGATTCGGGGAAGACACTGAAGCTTTCTTT
once | - | TRBJ2-3 | TRBV5-4 | CASSLGQYTDTQYF | TGTGCCAGCAGCCTAGGACAGTACACAGATACGCAGTATTTT
- | - | TRBJ2-5 | TRBV10-3 | CAISSREFGETQYF | TGTGCCATCAGTTCAAGGGAGTTCGGAGAGACCCAGTACTTC
- | TRBD2 | TRBJ2-5 | TRBV5-4 | CASSGGTSGQETQYF | TGTGCCAGCAGTGGTGGGACTAGCGGTCAAGAGACCCAGTACTTC
- | - | TRBJ2-2 | TRBV10-3 | CAISAGTQNTGELFF | TGTGCCATCAGCGCCGGGACTCAGAACACCGGGGAGCTGTTTTTT
once | TRBD1 | TRBJ1-3 | TRBV19 | CASSMRDRGSGNTIYF | TGTGCCAGTAGTATGAGGGACAGGGGCTCTGGAAACACCATATATTTT
few | - | TRBJ1-2 | TRBV25-1 | CASSEGTTNNYGYTF | TGTGCCAGCAGTGAAGGGACAACCAATAACTATGGCTACACCTTC
once | TRBD1 | TRBJ2-7 | TRBV10-3 | CAISTGTGGYEQYF | TGTGCCATCAGCACCGGGACAGGGGGCTACGAGCAGTACTTC
few | TRBD2 | TRBJ2-7 | TRBV19 | CASILGLVRDEQYF | TGTGCCAGTATTCTTGGACTAGTTCGCGACGAGCAGTACTTC
few | - | TRBJ2-3 | TRBV7-8 | CASSTWDFGADTQYF | TGTGCCAGCAGCACTTGGGACTTCGGGGCAGATACGCAGTATTTT
- | - | TRBJ1-5 | TRBV18 | CASSPGREGQPQHF | TGTGCCAGCTCACCGGGACGGGAGGGGCAGCCCCAGCATTTT
- | - | TRBJ1-1 | TRBV9 | CASSVARAVDEAFF | TGTGCCAGCAGCGTAGCCAGAGCGGTAGATGAAGCTTTCTTT
- | - | TRBJ1-1 | TRBV3-1/TRBV3-2 | CASSQPMNTEAFF | TGTGCCAGCAGCCAACCCATGAACACTGAAGCTTTCTTT
- | - | TRBJ1-6 | TRBV10-3 | CAIRGRVIDSPLHF | TGTGCCATCAGGGGGCGCGTAATAGATTCACCCCTCCACTTT
few | TRBD1 | TRBJ2-7 | TRBV6-6 | CASSRRDPGQGGYEQYF | TGTGCCAGCAGTCGAAGGGACCCGGGACAGGGGGGGTACGAGCAGTACTTC
- | TRBD1 | TRBJ1-4 | TRBV4-1 | CASSDDRGGNEKLFF | TGCGCCAGCAGCGACGACAGGGGTGGAAATGAAAAACTGTTTTTT
- | - | TRBJ1-5 | TRBV5-1 | CASSLDGPRGISPQHF | TGCGCCAGCAGCTTGGACGGGCCCCGCGGGATCAGCCCCCAGCATTTT
- | TRBD2 | TRBJ2-3 | TRBV6-2/TRBV6-3 | CASSHIAGGLTDTQYF | TGTGCCAGCAGCCACATAGCGGGAGGGTTGACAGATACGCAGTATTTT
- | TRBD1 | TRBJ2-3 | TRBV11-2 | CASSLYRGRVTTDTQYF | TGTGCCAGCAGCCTATACAGGGGGCGCGTTACAACAGATACGCAGTATTTT
- | - | TRBJ1-1 | TRBV7-7 | CASSRGGFTEAFF | TGTGCTAGCAGCCGTGGAGGTTTCACTGAAGCTTTCTTT
- | TRBD2 | TRBJ2-7 | TRBV5-4 | CASSTGGPLGEQYF | TGTGCCAGCAGTACGGGAGGGCCTCTCGGCGAGCAGTACTTC
few | - | TRBJ1-2 | TRBV4-3 | CASSQDFTNRWGYTF | TGCGCCAGCAGCCAAGATTTTACAAATCGATGGGGCTACACCTTC
few | TRBD2 | TRBJ2-5 | TRBV10-3 | CAISVASGGPVETQYF | TGTGCCATCAGTGTAGCATCGGGAGGCCCAGTGGAGACCCAGTACTTC
- | TRBD1 | TRBJ1-2 | TRBV5-6 | CASTGTATFYGYTF | TGTGCCAGCACTGGGACAGCTACTTTCTATGGCTACACCTTC
- | TRBD2 | TRBJ2-7 | TRBV5-5 | CASSLFLAGRYEQYF | TGTGCCAGCAGCTTGTTCCTAGCGGGACGCTACGAGCAGTACTTC
- | - | TRBJ1-5 | TRBV18 | CASSPGTFQGNQPQHF | TGTGCCAGCTCACCCGGGACTTTTCAGGGCAATCAGCCCCAGCATTTT
- | TRBD2 | TRBJ2-1 | TRBV24-1 | CATSALAGGVGHNEQFF | TGTGCCACCAGTGCACTAGCGGGAGGCGTGGGGCACAATGAGCAGTTCTTC